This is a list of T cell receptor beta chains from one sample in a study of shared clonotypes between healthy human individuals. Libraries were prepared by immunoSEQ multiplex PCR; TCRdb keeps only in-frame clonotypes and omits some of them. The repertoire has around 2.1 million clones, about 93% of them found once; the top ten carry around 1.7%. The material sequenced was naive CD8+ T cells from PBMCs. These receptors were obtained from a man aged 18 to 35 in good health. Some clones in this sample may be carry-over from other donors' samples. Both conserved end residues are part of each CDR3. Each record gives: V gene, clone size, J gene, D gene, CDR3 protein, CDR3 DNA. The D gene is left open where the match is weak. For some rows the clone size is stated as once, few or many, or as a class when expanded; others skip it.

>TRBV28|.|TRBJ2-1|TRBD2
CASSLYSGTYNEQFF
TGTGCCAGCAGTTTGTATAGCGGGACGTACAATGAGCAGTTCTTC
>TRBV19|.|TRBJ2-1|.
CASSIHQNNEQFF
TGTGCCAGTAGTATTCACCAAAACAATGAGCAGTTCTTC
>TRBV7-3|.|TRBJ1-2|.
CAIPSGSGYTF
TGTGCCATTCCTTCGGGTTCTGGCTACACCTTC
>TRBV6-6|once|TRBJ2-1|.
CASSSGANEQFF
TGTGCCAGCTCCAGCGGTGCCAATGAGCAGTTCTTC
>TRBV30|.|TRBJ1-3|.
CAHRHVSGNTIYF
TGTGCGCACCGACATGTCTCTGGAAACACCATATATTTT
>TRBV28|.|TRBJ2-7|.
CASSFRRYEQYF
TGTGCCAGCAGTTTCCGTAGATACGAGCAGTACTTC
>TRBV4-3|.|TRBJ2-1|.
CASSRQEGSYNEQFF
TGCGCCAGCAGCCGTCAGGAGGGATCCTACAATGAGCAGTTCTTC
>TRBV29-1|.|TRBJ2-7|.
CSVEKSGPARDEQYF
TGCAGCGTTGAAAAGTCAGGACCTGCGAGGGACGAGCAGTACTTC
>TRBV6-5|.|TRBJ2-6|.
CASSQRAGANVLTF
TGTGCCAGCAGTCAGAGGGCCGGGGCCAACGTCCTGACTTTC
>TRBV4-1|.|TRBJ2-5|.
CASSPGLQVIPQETQYF
TGCGCCAGCAGCCCAGGTCTCCAGGTTATTCCCCAAGAGACCCAGTACTTC
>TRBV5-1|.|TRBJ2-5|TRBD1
CASSLVGSRGETQYF
TGCGCCAGCAGCTTGGTAGGGTCCAGGGGGGAGACCCAGTACTTC
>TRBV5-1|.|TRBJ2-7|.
CASSLGANAYEQYF
TGCGCCAGCAGCTTGGGGGCGAACGCCTACGAGCAGTACTTC
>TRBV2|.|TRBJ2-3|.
CASSGFERTIDTQYF
TGTGCCAGCAGTGGGTTTGAGCGGACCATAGATACGCAGTATTTT
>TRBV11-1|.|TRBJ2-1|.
CASSLLPTGRADNEQFF
TGTGCCAGCAGCTTACTTCCTACAGGGAGGGCGGACAATGAGCAGTTCTTC
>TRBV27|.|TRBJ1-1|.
CASTSGTMNTEAFF
TGTGCCAGCACGTCCGGTACCATGAACACTGAAGCTTTCTTT
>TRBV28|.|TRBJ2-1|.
CASSPQGNEQFF
TGTGCCAGCAGTCCCCAGGGAAATGAGCAGTTCTTC
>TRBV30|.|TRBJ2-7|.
CAWSVHGGVEQYF
TGTGCCTGGAGTGTACACGGTGGGGTCGAGCAGTACTTC
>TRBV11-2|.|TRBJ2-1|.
CASSLQWRDGGNEQFF
TGTGCCAGCAGCTTACAATGGCGGGATGGGGGCAATGAGCAGTTCTTC
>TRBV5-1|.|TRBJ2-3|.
CASSPRTGTDTQYF
TGCGCCAGCAGCCCACGGACAGGCACAGATACGCAGTATTTT
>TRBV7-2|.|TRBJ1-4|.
CASSRKKRVLDSPEKLFF
TGTGCCAGCAGCCGAAAGAAAAGGGTATTGGACAGTCCCGAAAAACTGTTTTTT
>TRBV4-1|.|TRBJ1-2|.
CASSQEGVPANYGYTF
TGCGCCAGCAGCCAAGAGGGAGTACCAGCTAACTATGGCTACACCTTC
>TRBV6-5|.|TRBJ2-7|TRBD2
CASSPQGGGSYEQYF
TGTGCCAGCAGTCCCCAGGGCGGGGGCTCCTACGAGCAGTACTTC
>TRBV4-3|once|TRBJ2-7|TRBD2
CASSQDLAGYYEQYF
TGCGCCAGCAGCCAAGATCTAGCGGGGTACTACGAGCAGTACTTC
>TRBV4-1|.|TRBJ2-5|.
CASSQDGVVTIQETQYF
TGCGCCAGCAGCCAAGACGGGGTCGTGACTATCCAAGAGACCCAGTACTTC
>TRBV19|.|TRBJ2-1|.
CASSRSYGGNEQFF
TGTGCCAGTAGTAGAAGTTACGGCGGCAATGAGCAGTTCTTC
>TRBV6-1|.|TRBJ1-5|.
CASSDRRAQHF
TGTGCCAGCAGTGACCGCCGGGCCCAGCATTTT
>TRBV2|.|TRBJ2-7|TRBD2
CASQARTSGRAISYEQYF
TGTGCCAGCCAAGCGAGGACTAGCGGGAGGGCCATTTCCTACGAGCAGTACTTC
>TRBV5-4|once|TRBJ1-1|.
CASSLRGGYGTEAFF
TGTGCCAGCAGCTTGCGGGGGGGTTACGGCACTGAAGCTTTCTTT
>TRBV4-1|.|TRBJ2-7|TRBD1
CASSQVFAGQGSYEQYF
TGCGCCAGCAGCCAAGTTTTCGCGGGACAGGGCTCCTACGAGCAGTACTTC
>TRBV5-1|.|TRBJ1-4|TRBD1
CASSLKGADEKLFF
TGCGCCAGCAGCTTAAAGGGGGCGGATGAAAAACTGTTTTTT
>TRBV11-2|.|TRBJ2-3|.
CASSLTADTQYF
TGTGCCAGCAGCTTGACAGCAGATACGCAGTATTTT
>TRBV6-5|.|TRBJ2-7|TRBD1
CASSYSGTGVYEQYF
TGTGCCAGCAGTTACTCGGGGACAGGGGTGTACGAGCAGTACTTC
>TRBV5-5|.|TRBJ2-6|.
CASSLAWGANVLTF
TGTGCCAGCAGCTTGGCGTGGGGGGCCAACGTCCTGACTTTC
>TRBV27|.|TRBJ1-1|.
CASSLYGTGNTEAFF
TGTGCCAGCAGTTTATATGGGACGGGGAACACTGAAGCTTTCTTT
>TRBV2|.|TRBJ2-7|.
CASSEGLGVYEQYF
TGTGCCAGCAGTGAAGGACTAGGGGTCTACGAGCAGTACTTC
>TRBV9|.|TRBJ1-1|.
CASSVGGARGTEAFF
TGTGCCAGCAGCGTTGGAGGGGCGCGCGGCACTGAAGCTTTCTTT
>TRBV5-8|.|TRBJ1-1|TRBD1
CASSLGPFTGGDTEAFF
TGTGCCAGCAGCTTGGGGCCCTTTACAGGGGGGGACACTGAAGCTTTCTTT
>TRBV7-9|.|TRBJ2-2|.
CASRPENGELFF
TGTGCCAGCAGGCCAGAGAACGGGGAGCTGTTTTTT
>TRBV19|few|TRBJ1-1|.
CASSIGHTEAFF
TGTGCCAGTAGTATTGGACACACTGAAGCTTTCTTT
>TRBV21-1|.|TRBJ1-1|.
CASSSPRRTAEAFF
TGTGCCAGCAGCAGTCCCCGGCGGACGGCAGAAGCTTTCTTT
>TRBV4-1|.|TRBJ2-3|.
CASSQVLPTDTQYF
TGCGCCAGCAGCCAAGTACTCCCCACAGATACGCAGTATTTT
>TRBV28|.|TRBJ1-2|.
CASSLAMDSGYTF
TGTGCCAGCAGTTTGGCAATGGACTCTGGCTACACCTTC
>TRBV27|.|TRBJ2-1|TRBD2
CASSPLSGSPNEQFF
TGTGCCAGCAGTCCGCTGAGCGGGAGCCCCAATGAGCAGTTCTTC
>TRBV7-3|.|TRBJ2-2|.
CASSSPPGELFF
TGTGCCAGCAGCTCCCCCCCCGGGGAGCTGTTTTTT
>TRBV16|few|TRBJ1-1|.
CATLITGDYNTEAFF
TGTGCCACCCTAATAACCGGGGACTACAACACTGAAGCTTTCTTT